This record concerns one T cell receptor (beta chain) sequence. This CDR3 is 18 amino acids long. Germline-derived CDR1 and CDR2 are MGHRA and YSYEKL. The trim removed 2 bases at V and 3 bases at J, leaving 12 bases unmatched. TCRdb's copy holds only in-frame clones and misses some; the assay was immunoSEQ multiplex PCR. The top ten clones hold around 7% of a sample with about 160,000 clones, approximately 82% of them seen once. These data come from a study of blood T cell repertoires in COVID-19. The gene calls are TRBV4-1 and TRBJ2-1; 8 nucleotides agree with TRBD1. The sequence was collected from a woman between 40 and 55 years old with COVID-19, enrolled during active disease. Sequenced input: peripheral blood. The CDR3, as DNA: TGCGCCAGCAGCCAACGTATCCAGGGGGCATCATTCTACAATGAGCAGTTCTTC. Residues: CASSQRIQGASFYNEQFF.